Listed here are 7 T cell receptor beta chains from one sample, sequenced in a study of Tregs in tolerant kidney transplant recipients. Some clones are missing from TCRdb's copy, which holds only in-frame ones; the method was immunoSEQ multiplex PCR. This repertoire shows roughly 40,000 clones, 95% to 96% found once; its top ten account for 0.37%. For these receptors, no antigen is known. The material sequenced was Tregs from blood cultured with allogeneic cells. Receptor source: a human donor in good health.

The CDR3 region has the DNA TGCGCCAGCAGCTCGCCGGGACTAGCGGGAGACTACGAGCAGTACTTC. It yields the protein CASSSPGLAGDYEQYF. This chain joins TRBV5-1 and TRBJ2-7; the match to TRBD2 covers 14 bases. Germline lookup yields CDR1 SGHRS and CDR2 YFSETQ. V lost 3 bases to trimming and J lost 3 bases; unmatched junction nucleotides: 5. The length of the CDR3 is 16 residues.

The rearrangement joins TRBV5-1 to TRBJ2-1, with 9 bases lining up with TRBD2. The CDR3 is 15 amino acids. Trimming took 1 base from V and 1 from J; bases not matched to a gene: 0. Germline CDR1 SGHRS, CDR2 YFSETQ. The CDR3 loop reads CASSLLAGSYNEQFF. The CDR3 DNA sequence: TGCGCCAGCAGCTTGCTAGCGGGATCCTACAATGAGCAGTTCTTC. Based on the CDR3 plus reference TRBV5-1 and TRBJ2-1, the full variable domain is KAGVTQTPRYLIKTRGQQVTLSCSPISGHRSVSWYQQTPGQGLQFLFEYFSETQRNKGNFPGRFSGRQFSNSRSEMNVSTLELGDSALYLCASSLLAGSYNEQFFGPGTRLTVL.

This rearrangement joins TRBV9 to TRBJ2-3; D is possibly TRBD2 (5 bases). Per germline, CDR1 SGDLS and CDR2 YYNGEE. V lost 4 bases and J 1 base, leaving 19 bases between the germline ends. The CDR3 contains 17 residues. This CDR3 is CASSPQEGVVGTDTQYF. The CDR3 nucleotides are TGTGCCAGCAGCCCACAAGAGGGAGTAGTGGGCACAGATACGCAGTATTTT.

The V call is TRBV15, the J call TRBJ2-7; 11 nucleotides match TRBD2. Germline assignment: CDR1 LNHNV and CDR2 YYDKDF (reference sequence). The CDR3 extends over 17 amino acids. J was trimmed by 5 bases and V by 0 bases; bases with no gene match: 9. Here the CDR3 reads CATSRDKLAGAFDEQYF. Here the CDR3 DNA reads TGTGCCACCAGCAGAGATAAACTAGCGGGAGCGTTCGACGAGCAGTACTTC.

V gene TRBV19 combines with J gene TRBJ2-2; a possible D gene is TRBD1 (6 bases). This CDR3 is built from 19 residues. Per the germline V gene, CDR1 is LNHDA and CDR2 is SQIVND (reference sequence). V gave up 2 bases and J gave up 2 bases, with 21 bases separating them. In nucleotides, the CDR3 is TGTGCCAGTAGTATATCCCCAGCTGGCAGGGGTTTTAACACCGGGGAGCTGTTTTTT. Protein: CASSISPAGRGFNTGELFF.

The table lists this clone with a count of one. This chain links TRBV10-1 with TRBJ1-2, with D perhaps matching TRBD1 (5 bases). Trimming removed 5 bases from V and 3 bases from J, with 10 bases in between. Germline-derived CDR1 and CDR2 are WNHNN and SYGVQD (reference sequence). The CDR3 is 13 amino acids. The CDR3 DNA follows: TGCGCCAGCAGTAGGGGACTGGACTATGGCTACACCTTC. It specifies CASSRGLDYGYTF.

This rearrangement joins TRBV7-8 to TRBJ1-3, with D possibly matching TRBD1 (5 bases). This CDR3 has 15 amino acids. Per germline, CDR1 SGHVS and CDR2 FQNEAQ. The V end was cut by 1 base, the J end by 2 bases, with 9 bases between. In DNA, the CDR3 is TGTGCCAGCAGCTTAGTCGGGACGCCTGGAAACACCATATATTTT. Translated, it gives CASSLVGTPGNTIYF.